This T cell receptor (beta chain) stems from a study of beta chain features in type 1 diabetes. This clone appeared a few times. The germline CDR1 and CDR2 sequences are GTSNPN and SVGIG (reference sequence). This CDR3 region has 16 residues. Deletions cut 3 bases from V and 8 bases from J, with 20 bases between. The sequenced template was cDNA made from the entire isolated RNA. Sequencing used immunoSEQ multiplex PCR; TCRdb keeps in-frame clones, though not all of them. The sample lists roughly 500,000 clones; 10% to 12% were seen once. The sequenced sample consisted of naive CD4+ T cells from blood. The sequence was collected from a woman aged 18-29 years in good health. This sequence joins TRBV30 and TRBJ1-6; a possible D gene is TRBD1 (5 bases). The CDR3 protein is CAWSHTAQGFDSPLHF. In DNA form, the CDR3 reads TGTGCCTGGAGCCACACCGCCCAGGGTTTCGATTCACCCCTCCACTTT.